Below are 24 T cell receptor beta chains sequenced from a single sample in a study of T-cell reconstitution after alpha-beta-depleted transplantation in children. Unique molecular identifiers were incorporated during preparation of the TCRbeta library. One entry per CDR3 protein results from TCRdb running MiXCR on the PCR reads. The sample has 200,000 or so distinct CDR3 sequences; just under 6.5% are singletons. The sequencing here drew on PBMCs, taken before TCRalphabeta/CD19-depleted stem cell transplant. These receptors originate from a girl less than two years old with combined immunodeficiency, due to receive a stem cell transplant.

In its sample, this clonotype was seen many times. The rearrangement joins TRBV5-1 to TRBJ2-6; TRBD1 might be the D (5 bases). V lost 5 bases and J 0 bases, leaving 6 bases between the germline ends. Germline CDR1 reads SGHRS; CDR2 reads YFSETQ. The CDR3 consists of 14 residues. The CDR3: CASSGASGANVLTF. In nucleotides, the CDR3 is TGCGCCAGCAGTGGGGCCTCTGGGGCCAACGTCCTGACTTTC. The whole variable domain, remainder taken from reference TRBV5-1 and TRBJ2-6, is KAGVTQTPRYLIKTRGQQVTLSCSPISGHRSVSWYQQTPGQGLQFLFEYFSETQRNKGNFPGRFSGRQFSNSRSEMNVSTLELGDSALYLCASSGASGANVLTFGAGSRLTVL.

This clonotype was observed many times. The gene calls are TRBV21-1 and TRBJ2-7; the table's TRBD2 call for D was not verified on the DNA. TRBV21-1 is assigned pseudogene status. The CDR3 covers 16 residues. The DNA of the CDR3 is TGTGCCAGCAGCAAAGGGGAGACAGGGACTAGTTACGAGCAGTACTTC. Protein sequence: CASSKGETGTSYEQYF.

To note about this clonotype: This may be a read error: a much more frequent sequence differs by one nucleotide. The conserved closing phenylalanine or tryptophan is absent in this CDR3, likely reflecting a read error. V gene TRBV7-8 combines with J gene TRBJ1-1, with D possibly matching TRBD1 (6 bases). CDR3 length equals 15 residues. In germline, CDR1 is SGHVS, CDR2 FQNEAQ. Trimming removed 3 bases at V and 2 bases at J, with 13 bases between. CDR3 coding DNA: TGTGCCAGCAGCTTCTTCGGGACACCAAACACTGAAGCTTTCTTA. It is translated as CASSFFGTPNTEAFL.

This clonotype was observed many times. The V call is TRBV7-8, the J call TRBJ2-2; D is unclear. From germline, CDR1 is SGHVS and CDR2 FQNEAQ. The length of the CDR3 is 16 residues. The germline V and J ends were trimmed by 6 bases and 2 bases, with 16 bases remaining between them. The CDR3 region has the DNA TGTGCCAGCAGGCGGACCTACGGCGGCAACACCGGGGAGCTGTTTTTT. It yields the protein CASRRTYGGNTGELFF.

This clonotype was counted ten times or more. V gene TRBV7-2 combines with J gene TRBJ2-7, with 13 bases matching TRBD2. The V segment lost 3 bases and the J segment 5 bases; nucleotides outside the gene matches: 4. Per the germline V gene, CDR1 is SGHTA and CDR2 is FQGNSA. The CDR3 extends over 15 amino acids. CDR3 in amino acids: CASSLGLAGWDEQYF. In DNA form, the CDR3 reads TGTGCCAGCAGCTTGGGACTAGCGGGATGGGACGAGCAGTACTTC.

The CDR3 region has the DNA TGCGCCAGCAGCCATGCCTGGAGGGAGAGCCCCTACGAGCAGTACTTC. It yields the protein CASSHAWRESPYEQYF. The gene calls are TRBV4-1 and TRBJ2-7, with D possibly matching TRBD2 (6 bases). The CDR3 consists of 16 residues. V was pared by 3 bases and J by 2 bases, with 17 bases between. Per the germline V gene, CDR1 is MGHRA and CDR2 is YSYEKL.

This clonotype was recorded many times. This chain uses TRBV6-2 or TRBV6-3 with TRBJ2-3; 8 nucleotides agree with TRBD1. Per the germline V gene, CDR1 is MNHEY and CDR2 is SVGEGT. Trimming took 4 bases from V and 4 from J; bases not matched to a gene: 7. This CDR3 spans 15 amino acids. The CDR3 nucleotides are TGTGCCAGCAGTTTGGTCAGGGGGCCACCAGATACGCAGTATTTT. Translating gives CASSLVRGPPDTQYF.

The sample holds many counts of this clonotype. V gene TRBV28 combines with J gene TRBJ2-7, with 8 bases fitting TRBD1. The germline V gene encodes CDR1 MDHEN and CDR2 SYDVKM. The V and J ends lost 8 bases and 5 bases, in that order; junction bases with no gene match: 11. The CDR3 consists of 14 residues. CDR3 protein: CASSINRQGNEQYF. In nucleotides, the CDR3 is TGTGCCAGCTCAATCAACCGACAGGGGAACGAGCAGTACTTC.

This clonotype was counted at least ten times. The chain links TRBV20-1 to TRBJ2-5; D is ambiguous. V lost 1 base and J lost 5, with 11 bases in between. Germline V gene sequence: CDR1 DFQATT, CDR2 SNEGSKA (reference sequence). The CDR3 sequence is 13 residues long. This CDR3 is CSARGKPSETQYF. In nucleotides, the CDR3 is TGCAGTGCTAGAGGCAAACCCTCGGAGACCCAGTACTTC.

Many counts were recorded for this clonotype. The chain carries TRBV12-3 or TRBV12-4 and TRBJ2-2, with D maybe TRBD1 (6 bases). V was cut by 6 bases and J by 7 bases, with 15 bases left in between. This CDR3 is 14 amino acids long. DNA of the CDR3: TGTGCCAGCAGATTATACAGGGTTAGCGGGGAGCTGTTTTTT. It codes for CASRLYRVSGELFF.

The CDR3 protein is CASSHSGTTSGGNEQFF. DNA for the CDR3: TGCGCCAGCAGCCACTCCGGGACGACTAGCGGGGGGAATGAGCAGTTCTTC. The V gene is TRBV4-1, the J gene TRBJ2-1; TRBD2 matches 13 bases. Trimming removed 3 bases from V and 7 bases from J; junction bases left unmatched: 9. CDR1 is MGHRA, CDR2 YSYEKL, per germline. This CDR3 has 17 amino acids.

This clonotype was counted at least ten times. The chain carries TRBV6-2 or TRBV6-3 and TRBJ2-2; 9 positions match TRBD1. Germline V gene data show CDR1 as MNHEY and CDR2 as SVGEGT. J gave up 5 bases and V 0 bases, and 16 bases lay outside the gene matches. The CDR3 runs to 20 residues. The CDR3: CASSYSIWIPTGTGTGELFF. The CDR3 nucleotides read TGTGCCAGCAGTTACTCGATTTGGATCCCAACCGGGACAGGGACCGGGGAGCTGTTTTTT.

This clonotype was found many times. The V and J genes are TRBV12-3 or TRBV12-4 and TRBJ2-1; D is possibly TRBD2 (5 bases). The CDR3 covers 12 residues. Deletions cut 0 bases from V and 8 bases from J, with 5 bases between. The CDR3, as DNA: TGTGCCAGCAGTTTAGCGCGGGATGAGCAGTTCTTC. Protein: CASSLARDEQFF.

This clonotype was observed a handful of times. The chain employs TRBV5-1 and TRBJ2-7; 9 bases are a match to TRBD1. The CDR3 length is 15 residues. The junction had 8 bases not matched to a gene; V was cut back by 3 bases and J by 4 bases. CDR1 and CDR2 from the germline V gene are SGHRS and YFSETQ. Here the CDR3 DNA reads TGCGCCAGCAGCTGGGCGGGACAGGGATTATACGAGCAGTACTTC. Translated: CASSWAGQGLYEQYF.

This clonotype was observed at least ten times. V and J are TRBV20-1 and TRBJ2-7; D may be TRBD2 (6 bases). CDR3 length equals 12 residues. With 6 bases removed from V and 1 base from J, the gap between germline ends came to 10 bases. Germline-derived CDR1 and CDR2 are DFQATT and SNEGSKA (reference sequence). The CDR3 DNA sequence: TGCAGTGCCCATGCGGGGTCCTACGAGCAGTACTTC. It specifies CSAHAGSYEQYF.

This clonotype was recorded a few times. The chain uses TRBV12-3 or TRBV12-4 and TRBJ2-7; a possible D gene is TRBD1 (5 bases). The CDR3 is 15 amino acids. Trimming removed 7 bases from V and 3 bases from J, with 19 bases in between. CDR3 residues: CASTQTQGQGYEQYF. The DNA of the CDR3 is TGTGCCAGCACCCAGACCCAGGGCCAGGGCTACGAGCAGTACTTC.

About this clonotype: A much larger clonotype is one base distant, so this may be a read error. The CDR3: CASSSFYGGGQFF. The CDR3, as DNA: TGTGCCAGCAGTTCCTTCTATGGGGGTGGGCAGTTCTTC. V gene TRBV12-3 or TRBV12-4 combines with J gene TRBJ2-1, with D possibly being TRBD1 or TRBD2 (5 bases each). The CDR3 is 13 residues long. Trimming cost V 4 bases and J 12 bases, with 16 bases left between them.

As to this clonotype: The CDR3 does not close with the conserved phenylalanine or tryptophan, likely indicating a read error. This rearrangement joins TRBV30 to TRBJ1-2; D might be TRBD1 (6 bases). This CDR3 region has 12 residues. V shed 5 bases and J shed 4 bases, with 11 bases lying between them. The germline V gene encodes CDR1 GTSNPN and CDR2 SVGIG (reference sequence). The DNA for the CDR3 is TGTGCCTGGGCACGACAGGTCTATGGCTACACCTAC. Encoded protein: CAWARQVYGYTY.

This clonotype was seen repeatedly, ten times or more. The chain uses TRBV11-2 and TRBJ2-4, with 8 bases identical to TRBD2. From germline, CDR1 is SGHAT and CDR2 FQNNGV. The CDR3 has 14 amino acids. Germline trimming cut 0 bases from V and 8 bases from J; bases unmatched to any gene: 3. The CDR3 DNA follows: TGTGCCAGCAGCTTAGAAGCGGGGGAACACATTCAGTACTTC. It specifies CASSLEAGEHIQYF. Variable domain in full (rest from reference TRBV11-2 and TRBJ2-4): EAGVAQSPRYKIIEKRQSVAFWCNPISGHATLYWYQQILGQGPKLLIQFQNNGVVDDSQLPKDRFSAERLKGVDSTLKIQPAKLEDSAVYLCASSLEAGEHIQYFGAGTRLSVL.

This clonotype was detected a few times. V is TRBV7-9 and J is TRBJ2-7, with TRBD1 as a possible D gene (5 bases). Germline CDR1 reads SEHNR; CDR2 reads FQNEAQ (reference sequence). The V gene lost 5 bases and the J gene lost 3 bases, with 11 bases spanning the gap. The length of the CDR3 is 13 residues. The CDR3 loop reads CASSPTGFYEQYF. The CDR3 nucleotides read TGTGCCAGCAGCCCTACAGGATTCTACGAGCAGTACTTC.

This clonotype was counted many times. V and J are TRBV13 and TRBJ2-1; a possible D gene is TRBD2 (6 bases). This CDR3 is 15 amino acids long. Between the trimmed V and J ends, which lost 2 bases and 5 bases, there was a span of 13 bases. The V gene's germline CDR1 is PRHDT and CDR2 FYEKMQ (reference sequence). The chain's CDR3 is CASSLTGLPNNEQFF. In nucleotides, the CDR3 is TGTGCCAGCAGCTTAACGGGACTGCCTAACAATGAGCAGTTCTTC.

This clonotype appeared many times. CDR3 DNA: TGTGCCAGCACCAAATCGGGAGTTTACGAGCAGTACTTC. Protein: CASTKSGVYEQYF. This rearrangement joins TRBV12-3 or TRBV12-4 to TRBJ2-7; TRBD2 might be the D (6 bases). The CDR3 spans 13 residues. V was trimmed by 7 bases and J by 4 bases, leaving 14 bases between them.

This chain connects TRBV18 to TRBJ2-5, with unresolved D. Germline CDR1 KGHSH, CDR2 LQKENI. This CDR3 has 13 residues. Trimming pared 6 bases from V and 5 bases from J, leaving 13 bases between. CDR3 in DNA: TGTGCCAGCTCCCCCGGGCTGACGGAGACCCAGTACTTC. It codes for CASSPGLTETQYF.

This clonotype was counted at least ten times. V is TRBV7-2 and J is TRBJ2-7, with 11 bases fitting TRBD1. With V trimmed by 3 bases and J by 3 bases, 7 bases remained unmatched. CDR1 is SGHTA and CDR2 is FQGNSA in the germline V gene. This CDR3 is 16 amino acids long. CDR3 in amino acids: CASSFSRDRGDYEQYF. CDR3 nucleotides: TGTGCCAGCAGCTTCAGCCGGGACAGGGGGGACTACGAGCAGTACTTC.